The rows below give T cell receptor beta chains drawn from one sample of a study of patients and donors after allogeneic stem cell transplantation. TCRdb recomputed calls from the RT-PCR reads with MiXCR, one row per CDR3 protein. Seen here are roughly 880,000 distinct CDR3 sequences, over 15% observed once, and the top ten hold 5% to 7.5%. Material for sequencing was blood, either unsorted or a sorted T cell fraction (not recorded which). These receptors were taken from a human donor who was either an allogeneic HSCT recipient or a stem cell or donor lymphocyte infusion donor (not recorded which). It is not recorded whose cells these are; they may come from a transplant donor. CDR3s include the opening cysteine and the closing phenylalanine or tryptophan. D genes are given only for firm matches. Clone size is stated in some rows and not others, as once, few, many or a class when expanded.

size,V,D,J,CDR3,DNA
-,TRBV7-2,-,TRBJ1-1,CASSLQVNAEAFF,TGTGCCAGCAGCCTACAGGTTAACGCTGAAGCTTTCTTT
-,TRBV20-1,-,TRBJ1-5,CSATPGVSNQPQHF,TGCAGTGCCACCCCAGGGGTTAGCAATCAGCCCCAGCATTTT
-,TRBV10-3,-,TRBJ1-4,CASTQGGANEKLFF,TGTGCCTCCACGCAGGGAGGAGCTAATGAAAAACTGTTTTTT
few,TRBV7-2,-,TRBJ1-5,CASPGPGHWGQPQHF,TGTGCCAGCCCCGGACCGGGACACTGGGGTCAGCCCCAGCATTTT
-,TRBV9,-,TRBJ2-7,CASSVDAGTSYEQYF,TGTGCCAGCAGCGTAGATGCGGGAACCTCCTACGAGCAGTACTTC
-,TRBV9,-,TRBJ2-5,CASSVEYRKGETQYF,TGTGCCAGCAGCGTAGAATATAGGAAGGGGGAGACCCAGTACTTC
-,TRBV30,TRBD1,TRBJ1-4,CASGTGGREKLFF,TGTGCCTCCGGGACAGGGGGCCGTGAAAAACTGTTTTTT
-,TRBV20-1,TRBD2,TRBJ2-7,CSARTSGRVEQYF,TGCAGTGCTCGGACTAGCGGGAGAGTCGAGCAGTACTTC
few,TRBV3-1,-,TRBJ2-7,CASSREWRALIYEQYF,TGTGCCAGCAGCCGGGAGTGGAGGGCCCTCATCTACGAGCAGTACTTC
few,TRBV18,-,TRBJ2-7,CASSLKDYEQYF,TGTGCCAGCTCTCTGAAGGACTACGAGCAGTACTTC
many,TRBV5-1,-,TRBJ1-6,CASSLVDIVDSPLHF,TGCGCCAGCAGCTTGGTCGACATTGTAGATTCACCCCTCCACTTT
many,TRBV24-1,TRBD1,TRBJ2-5,CATSDPGQDIQETQYF,TGTGCCACCAGTGACCCTGGACAGGACATTCAAGAGACCCAGTACTTC
few,TRBV3-1,TRBD2,TRBJ2-4,CASSRTSGWIAKNIQYF,TGTGCCAGCAGCCGTACTAGCGGTTGGATAGCCAAAAACATTCAGTACTTC
few,TRBV4-1,-,TRBJ1-2,CASSDDSRDPPVF,TGCGCCAGCAGTGACGACTCCCGGGACCCGCCCGTCTTC
-,TRBV2,TRBD1,TRBJ2-5,CASNDPTGSETQYF,TGTGCCAGCAACGACCCGACAGGGAGCGAGACCCAGTACTTC
few,TRBV20-1,-,TRBJ2-3,CSARDPNTDTQYF,TGCAGTGCCAGGGACCCGAACACAGATACGCAGTATTTT
-,TRBV13,TRBD1,TRBJ2-7,CASRSLKRDSYYEQYF,TGTGCCAGCAGATCATTAAAGAGGGACAGTTACTACGAGCAGTACTTC
-,TRBV7-2,-,TRBJ2-1,CASSLDGAGSRYEQFF,TGTGCCAGCAGCTTAGACGGGGCGGGGAGTAGGTATGAGCAGTTCTTC
many,TRBV5-1,-,TRBJ1-1,CASSLGGGAGTEAFF,TGCGCCAGCAGCTTGGGGGGGGGAGCGGGCACTGAAGCTTTCTTT
-,TRBV11-3,TRBD1,TRBJ2-1,CASSPWDRGPYNEQFF,TGTGCCAGCAGCCCTTGGGACAGGGGCCCCTACAATGAGCAGTTCTTC
many,TRBV5-5,-,TRBJ1-5,CASSLASRNQPQHF,TGTGCCAGCAGCTTGGCTTCAAGGAATCAGCCCCAGCATTTT
-,TRBV5-1,-,TRBJ2-3,CASSLEAPRADTQYF,TGCGCCAGCAGCTTGGAGGCCCCTAGGGCAGATACGCAGTATTTT
-,TRBV3-1,-,TRBJ1-1,CASSPPGRASRGTEAFF,TGTGCCAGCAGCCCCCCAGGCAGGGCGAGTCGGGGCACTGAAGCTTTCTTT
-,TRBV11-1,-,TRBJ1-2,CASSPRDPGNYHNYGYTF,TGTGCCAGCAGCCCGCGGGACCCGGGGAACTACCATAACTATGGCTACACCTTC
-,TRBV4-1,-,TRBJ2-5,CASSQGTRSQTQYF,TGCGCCAGCAGCCAAGGAACTAGATCCCAGACCCAGTACTTC
few,TRBV29-1,-,TRBJ1-2,CSVVWGPAQLNGGYTF,TGCAGCGTTGTGTGGGGACCGGCACAGCTAAATGGGGGCTACACCTTC
-,TRBV12-3/TRBV12-4,-,TRBJ2-1,CASSARGEQFF,TGTGCCAGCAGCGCCCGGGGTGAGCAGTTCTTC
few,TRBV11-1,-,TRBJ2-1,CASGAEAYNEQFF,TGTGCCAGCGGGGCGGAAGCCTACAATGAGCAGTTCTTC
-,TRBV4-3,-,TRBJ1-2,CASSQSLRGEGYTF,TGCGCCAGCAGCCAGTCCCTAAGGGGGGAGGGCTACACCTTC
-,TRBV7-6,TRBD1,TRBJ2-7,CASSLTGVHDEQYF,TGTGCCAGCAGCCTGACAGGGGTTCACGACGAGCAGTACTTC
few,TRBV10-3,-,TRBJ2-7,CAISETGSHEQYF,TGTGCCATCAGTGAGACGGGGTCCCACGAGCAGTACTTC
many,TRBV4-2,TRBD2,TRBJ2-7,CASSEAGFSSGLYEQYF,TGTGCCAGCAGCGAAGCCGGGTTCTCTAGCGGGTTGTACGAGCAGTACTTC
-,TRBV20-1,-,TRBJ2-5,CSARDQVGPETQYF,TGCAGTGCTAGAGATCAAGTAGGCCCAGAGACCCAGTACTTC
many,TRBV5-1,TRBD1,TRBJ1-1,CASSLLPGGIFGTEAFF,TGCGCCAGCAGCTTGTTGCCAGGGGGTATATTCGGCACTGAAGCTTTCTTT
few,TRBV29-1,-,TRBJ1-1,CSVVAGRNTEAFF,TGCAGCGTTGTGGCAGGGAGGAACACTGAAGCTTTCTTT
few,TRBV12-3/TRBV12-4,-,TRBJ2-3,CASSSQGDTQYF,TGTGCCAGCAGTTCACAGGGAGATACGCAGTATTTT
many,TRBV5-1,-,TRBJ1-1,CASSLDPGKNTEAFF,TGCGCCAGCAGCTTGGACCCAGGAAAGAACACTGAAGCTTTCTTT
many,TRBV20-1,-,TRBJ1-1,CSVLVGANTEAFF,TGCAGTGTTTTAGTAGGGGCCAACACTGAAGCTTTCTTT
few,TRBV5-4,-,TRBJ1-1,CASSTSTAKEAFF,TGTGCCAGCAGTACCAGTACAGCAAAGGAAGCTTTCTTT
many,TRBV5-1,TRBD1,TRBJ2-7,CASSFQGRTGLNYEQYF,TGCGCCAGCAGCTTTCAGGGCCGGACAGGCCTCAACTACGAGCAGTACTTC
-,TRBV4-3,TRBD2,TRBJ2-3,CASSQERLAGAPFTDTQYF,TGCGCCAGCAGCCAAGAACGGCTAGCGGGGGCCCCTTTCACAGATACGCAGTATTTT
few,TRBV5-6,TRBD2,TRBJ2-1,CASSRGGTLHNEQFF,TGTGCCAGCAGCCGGGGGGGGACACTGCACAATGAGCAGTTCTTC
few,TRBV29-1,-,TRBJ2-1,CSVGGGRTQFF,TGCAGCGTTGGAGGGGGGAGAACCCAGTTCTTC
-,TRBV15,-,TRBJ1-1,CATSRDNNRVDDTEAFF,TGTGCCACCAGCAGGGACAACAACAGGGTAGACGACACTGAAGCTTTCTTT
many,TRBV12-3/TRBV12-4,-,TRBJ2-1,CASRPVSANEQFF,TGTGCCAGCAGGCCAGTCTCCGCAAATGAGCAGTTCTTC
-,TRBV12-3/TRBV12-4,-,TRBJ2-4,CACSLAGGTGVRIQYF,TGTGCCTGCAGTTTAGCGGGGGGGACAGGGGTAAGGATTCAGTACTTC
-,TRBV20-1,-,TRBJ1-3,CSASYAGAGNTIYF,TGCAGTGCTAGTTACGCAGGGGCTGGAAACACCATATATTTT
few,TRBV24-1,TRBD1,TRBJ1-2,CATSDTTTGTGFFVNYGYTF,TGTGCCACCAGTGATACTACAACCGGGACAGGGTTTTTCGTTAACTATGGCTACACCTTC
-,TRBV2,TRBD2,TRBJ2-3,CASSKAGVRDTQYF,TGTGCCAGCAGTAAAGCGGGAGTTAGAGATACGCAGTATTTT
few,TRBV7-2,-,TRBJ2-1,CASSLGNTYGNEQFF,TGTGCCAGCAGCTTAGGCAACACCTACGGCAATGAGCAGTTCTTC
-,TRBV6-5,TRBD2,TRBJ2-7,CASSYDSGGDYEQYF,TGTGCCAGCAGTTACGATAGCGGGGGGGATTACGAGCAGTACTTC
-,TRBV20-1,TRBD2,TRBJ2-7,CSARRGLAGSYEQYF,TGCAGTGCTCGGAGGGGCCTAGCGGGGTCCTACGAGCAGTACTTC
-,TRBV12-3/TRBV12-4,TRBD2,TRBJ2-1,CASRWTSGALNEQFF,TGTGCCAGCAGATGGACTAGCGGGGCCCTCAATGAGCAGTTCTTC
-,TRBV24-1,-,TRBJ2-2,CATREGPNTGELFF,TGTGCCACCAGAGAGGGGCCGAACACCGGGGAGCTGTTTTTT
-,TRBV5-1,-,TRBJ1-1,CASSPSSSGDTEAFF,TGCGCCAGCAGCCCTTCATCCTCGGGGGACACTGAAGCTTTCTTT